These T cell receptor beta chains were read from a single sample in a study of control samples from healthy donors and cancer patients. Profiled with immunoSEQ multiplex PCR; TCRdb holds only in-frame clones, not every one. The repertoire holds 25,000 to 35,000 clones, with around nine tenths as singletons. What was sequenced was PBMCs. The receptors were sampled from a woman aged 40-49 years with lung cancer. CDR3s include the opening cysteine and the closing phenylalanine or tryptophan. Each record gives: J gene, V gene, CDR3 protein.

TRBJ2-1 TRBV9 CASSLVGSGGYNEQFF
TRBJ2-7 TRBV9 CASSGRDSPYEQYF
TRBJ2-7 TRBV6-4 CASKRLGYEQYF
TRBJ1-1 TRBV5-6 CASSPWGVNTEAFF
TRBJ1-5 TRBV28 CASSPWTGDSNQPQHF
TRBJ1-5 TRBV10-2 CASSETGGNQPQHF
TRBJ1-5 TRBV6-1 CASSEVGGAGNQPQHF
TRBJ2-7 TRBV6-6 CASSLNSYEQYF
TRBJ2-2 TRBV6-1 CASSVRLAGVNTGELFF
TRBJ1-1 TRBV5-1 CASSFSTANTEAFF
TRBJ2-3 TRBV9 CASSPLGETRTDTQYF
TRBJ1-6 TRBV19 CASSIIPHSNSPLHF
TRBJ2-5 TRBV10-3 CATLSTPSGQETQYF
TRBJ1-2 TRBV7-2 CASSLAGSGGYTF
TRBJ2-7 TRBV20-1 CSASPGGLYEQYF
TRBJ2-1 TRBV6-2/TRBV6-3 CASSYLGGDVYNEQFF
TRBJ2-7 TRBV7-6 CASSLGAGVQGSYEQYF
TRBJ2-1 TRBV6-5 CASSPMDRESNEQFF
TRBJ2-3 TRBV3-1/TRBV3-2 CASSQVLAGGADTQYF
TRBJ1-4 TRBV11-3 CASSLYGGQGTEKLFF
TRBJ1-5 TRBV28 CASSFVGSPDQPQHF
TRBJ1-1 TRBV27 CASSLGQGLNTEAFF
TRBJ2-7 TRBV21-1 CASSKKTLYEQYF
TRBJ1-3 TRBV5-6 CASSLGALNTIYF
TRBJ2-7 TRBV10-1 CASSESRQGREQYF
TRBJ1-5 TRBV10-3 CAIGPSGNNQPQHF
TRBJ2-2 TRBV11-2 CASSLWSSHTTGELFF